This T cell receptor beta chain derives from a study of CD8+CD57+ T cells in acquired aplastic anemia. About the study: Quantities of DNA derived from sorted CD4+ and CD8+ cells averaged about 3.2 ug.

All sequencing subjects had displayed CD8+CD57+ cell expansion on flow cytometry. Every patient was diagnosed with severe acquired aplastic anemia. The use of genomic DNA as template underpinned the TCR beta VDJ and CDR3 profiling. One entry per CDR3 protein results from TCRdb running MiXCR on the reads. This sample yields under 250,000 distinct CDR3 sequences, of which approximately 65% are seen a single time; roughly 64% belongs to the top ten. Study-wide results and caveats: Researchers reported that CD8+ Simpson's diversity was not significantly different in patients versus controls. Roughly 31 was the count of CD8+ CDR3 sequences that patients shared with controls.

With regard to this clonotype: Its antigen is as yet unknown.

Trimming took 1 base from V and 1 from J, leaving 7 bases between them. The CDR3 has 14 amino acids. CDR1 and CDR2 from the germline V gene are SGHDN and FVKESK. The chain carries TRBV14 and TRBJ1-1, with D unclear. This receptor was identified in a human donor with aplastic anemia. Material for sequencing was sorted CD4+, CD8+, or CD8+CD57+ T cells (not recorded which) from PBMCs. DNA for the CDR3: TGTGCCAGCAGCCAAGTCTTCTCGAACACTGAAGCTTTCTTT. Protein sequence: CASSQVFSNTEAFF. The whole variable domain, filled in from reference TRBV14 and TRBJ1-1, reads EAGVTQFPSHSVIEKGQTVTLRCDPISGHDNLYWYRRVMGKEIKFLLHFVKESKQDESGMPNNRFLAERTGGTYSTLKVQPAELEDSGVYFCASSQVFSNTEAFFGQGTRLTVV.